These T cell receptor beta chains were read from a single sample in a study of cytomegalovirus exposure and HLA in healthy donors. Here immunoSEQ multiplex PCR was the method, and the copy in TCRdb shows in-frame clones only, minus some. The repertoire holds 80,000 to 95,000 clones, 70% seen once, with about 15% in the top ten. Specimen: PBMCs. Receptor source: a woman aged 45-60 years in good health and CMV-seropositive. Both conserved end residues are part of each CDR3. A D gene is named only where the DNA matches it firmly. For some rows the clone size is stated as once, few or many, or as a class when expanded; others skip it.

>.|15|TRBV7-9|TRBJ2-3|few
CASSTGQTYTDTQYF
TGTGCCAGCAGCACAGGACAGACTTACACAGATACGCAGTATTTT
>TRBD2|12|TRBV25-1|TRBJ2-7|.
CASISGGYEQYF
TGTGCCAGCATTTCGGGAGGCTACGAGCAGTACTTC
>TRBD2|18|TRBV28|TRBJ2-3|few
CASRELAGGLSSTDTQYF
TGTGCCAGCAGGGAACTAGCGGGAGGCCTCTCTAGCACAGATACGCAGTATTTT
>.|14|TRBV28|TRBJ2-3|.
CASTGDIGTDTQYF
TGTGCCAGCACGGGGGATATTGGCACAGATACGCAGTATTTT
>TRBD2|15|TRBV7-2|TRBJ2-5|few
CASSSRTSGRETQYF
TGTGCCAGCAGCTCACGGACTAGCGGGAGAGAGACCCAGTACTTC
>.|15|TRBV28|TRBJ2-3|.
CASSSFSRGEDTQYF
TGTGCCAGCAGTTCCTTTTCCAGGGGGGAAGATACGCAGTATTTT
>TRBD1|16|TRBV7-9|TRBJ2-5|.
CASSLQGAYRKETQYF
TGTGCCAGCAGCTTACAGGGGGCATACCGCAAAGAGACCCAGTACTTC
>TRBD1|14|TRBV14|TRBJ2-7|.
CASSHRTGLSEQYF
TGTGCCAGCAGCCATCGGACAGGGTTGTCCGAGCAGTACTTC
>.|14|TRBV5-6|TRBJ1-4|.
CASRSRTGYEKLFF
TGTGCCAGCAGATCCCGAACAGGGTACGAAAAACTGTTTTTT
>.|13|TRBV29-1|TRBJ2-5|.
CSVHTQGRETQYF
TGCAGCGTGCATACACAGGGCCGAGAGACCCAGTACTTC
>.|15|TRBV2|TRBJ1-3|.
CASLYRWSSGNTIYF
TGTGCCAGCCTTTATAGGTGGAGCTCTGGAAACACCATATATTTT
>.|12|TRBV7-8|TRBJ1-1|.
CASSPRGTEAFF
TGTGCCAGCAGTCCAAGGGGGACTGAAGCTTTCTTT
>.|13|TRBV5-5|TRBJ2-5|.
CASSVGQQETQYF
TGTGCCAGCAGCGTGGGACAACAAGAGACCCAGTACTTC
>TRBD1|18|TRBV19|TRBJ1-2|few
CASSLRRDRGRGNYGYTF
TGTGCCAGTAGCCTTCGCCGGGACAGGGGGCGAGGAAACTATGGCTACACCTTC
>TRBD2|15|TRBV5-1|TRBJ2-1|.
CASSWTSGRTNEQFF
TGCGCCAGCAGCTGGACTAGCGGGAGGACTAATGAGCAGTTCTTC
>TRBD1|15|TRBV10-1|TRBJ1-5|.
CAGIRDSYSNQPQHF
TGCGCCGGCATCAGGGACAGTTATAGCAATCAGCCCCAGCATTTT
>TRBD1|16|TRBV5-1|TRBJ1-2|few
CASSLARDRGISGYTF
TGCGCCAGCAGCCTGGCTCGGGACAGGGGTATCTCTGGCTACACCTTC
>.|21|TRBV14|TRBJ2-1|.
CASSQDPLGPPPLSYNEEQFF
TGTGCCAGCAGCCAAGATCCCTTGGGCCCGCCTCCCCTCTCCTACAATGAGGAGCAGTTCTTC
>.|12|TRBV29-1|TRBJ1-3|few
CSVETPRNTIYF
TGCAGCGTTGAAACCCCTCGGAACACCATATATTTT
>TRBD2|15|TRBV2|TRBJ2-1|.
CASGKTSGSNNEQFF
TGTGCCAGCGGTAAGACTAGCGGGAGTAACAATGAGCAGTTCTTC